These T cell receptor beta chains were read from a single sample in a study of cytomegalovirus exposure and HLA in healthy donors. TCRdb keeps only in-frame clones here, not all; method: immunoSEQ multiplex PCR. The sample consists of about 140,000 clones, just under 80% of them appearing once. Specimen: PBMCs. The receptors derive from a man younger than 45 in good health and CMV-seronegative. The CDR3 runs from the conserved cysteine through the conserved F or W.

>TRBJ2-5|TRBV29-1
CSVWTNEETQYF
>TRBJ2-7|TRBV18
CASSPSGKGTGSYEQYF
>TRBJ2-2|TRBV2
CASKGLANPTNTGELFF
>TRBJ2-1|TRBV28
CASSTPGQGSYNEQFF
>TRBJ1-5|TRBV7-9
CASSAGGNNQPQHF
>TRBJ1-1|TRBV5-1
CASSLYDRAFTEAFF
>TRBJ1-5|TRBV2
CASSELSQPQHF
>TRBJ1-4|TRBV19
CASSIPGQPPSNEKLFF
>TRBJ1-2|TRBV2
CASSEGRVEGYTF
>TRBJ1-5|TRBV6-1
CASREGSGHNQPQHF
>TRBJ2-3|TRBV2
CAKGTSGGPRADTQYF
>TRBJ1-4|TRBV7-9
CASRGQMNEKLFF
>TRBJ2-2|TRBV4-1
CASSQRQGWNTGELFF
>TRBJ2-7|TRBV28
CASQIQGAQYF
>TRBJ2-7|TRBV6-1
CASSGMSGGHYEQYF
>TRBJ2-2|TRBV28
CASIRGRAGELFF
>TRBJ2-1|TRBV29-1
CSVEGEEGSNPRYNEQFF
>TRBJ2-2|TRBV10-1
CASSVQGLAGDTANTGELFF
>TRBJ2-5|TRBV5-1
CASSLPQTGYQETQYF
>TRBJ1-4|TRBV7-9
CASSFAGPPGEKLFF
>TRBJ1-1|TRBV6-5
CASSEFVGNTEAFF
>TRBJ2-4|TRBV2
CASNILQGVAKNIQYF
>TRBJ1-2|TRBV5-4
CASSPAGDYGYTF
>TRBJ2-5|TRBV6-5
CASSYTTGGGETQYF
>TRBJ2-7|TRBV19
CASSPFVSRSSYEQYF
>TRBJ2-1|TRBV6-5
CASSRDSNEQFF
>TRBJ2-2|TRBV7-9
CASSPGGGELFF
>TRBJ2-7|TRBV6-5
CASRRPGHGTYEQYF
>TRBJ2-6|TRBV7-2
CASSLEGGSGANVLTF
>TRBJ1-6|TRBV19
CASSIGAGTANSPLHF
>TRBJ1-2|TRBV29-1
CSVGTGGNYGYTF
>TRBJ1-5|TRBV5-1
CASSSGQVVDSNQPQHF
>TRBJ2-7|TRBV6-1
CASSGLRGHPYEQYF
>TRBJ1-1|TRBV15
CATSRDLQQNTEAFF
>TRBJ1-5|TRBV5-8
CASMYRAGVGPQHF
>TRBJ1-5|TRBV21-1
CASSPRGTAKTTLNQPQHF
>TRBJ2-7|TRBV7-6
CASSARQGRDEQYF
>TRBJ2-7|TRBV6-9
CASSSSGGRAKEQYF
>TRBJ1-1|TRBV6-5
CASSFGQNTEAFF
>TRBJ1-3|TRBV29-1
CSVETRGNSGNTIYF
>TRBJ2-2|TRBV6-1
CASSEEMLRPRRPGELFF
>TRBJ2-7|TRBV4-1
CASSQRTDSYEQYF
>TRBJ2-5|TRBV6-5
CASSLLAGDQKTQYF
>TRBJ1-5|TRBV30
CAWSVRGALGNQPQNF
>TRBJ1-5|TRBV7-2
CASIHADSTNQPQHF
>TRBJ2-2|TRBV9
CASSADYGTGFNTGELFF
>TRBJ1-5|TRBV28
CASSSGTPNQPQHF
>TRBJ1-5|TRBV7-9
CASSLGAIDGQPQHF
>TRBJ1-1|TRBV9
CASSVERWTEAFF
>TRBJ2-5|TRBV28
CASIMTGGIPYETQYF
>TRBJ2-7|TRBV6-1
CASSTTKYEQYF
>TRBJ1-6|TRBV28
CASSHDRGSSSYNSPLHF
>TRBJ2-7|TRBV4-1
CASSQGRQGSYEQYF